At least ten counts were recorded for the clone carrying this TCR beta chain. Its target is not known. TCRbeta library preparation incorporated unique molecular identifiers. TCRdb processed the PCR reads anew with MiXCR; each CDR3 protein has one entry. Of around 960,000 distinct CDR3 sequences in the sample, about 29% were seen once. This CDR3 region has 14 residues. Between the trimmed V and J ends, which lost 0 bases and 5 bases, there was a span of 7 bases. Germline CDR1 LGHNA, CDR2 YNFKEQ. The entry originates in a study of T-cell reconstitution after alpha-beta-depleted transplantation in children. General study results and limits: After one year, T-cell counts and TCRbeta diversity mostly came from new T cells.

This sample comprised PBMCs, mostly from graft donor cells, obtained 360 days after TCRalphabeta/CD19-depleted stem cell transplant. V usage is TRBV4-2 and J usage is TRBJ2-2; D might be TRBD2 (5 bases). The receptor was isolated from a boy younger than two who had a stem cell transplant for SCID, so the T cells may come from the graft donor. The CDR3 DNA sequence: TGTGCCAGCAGCCAAGAACGAGGGACCGGGGAGCTGTTTTTT. This sequence encodes CASSQERGTGELFF.